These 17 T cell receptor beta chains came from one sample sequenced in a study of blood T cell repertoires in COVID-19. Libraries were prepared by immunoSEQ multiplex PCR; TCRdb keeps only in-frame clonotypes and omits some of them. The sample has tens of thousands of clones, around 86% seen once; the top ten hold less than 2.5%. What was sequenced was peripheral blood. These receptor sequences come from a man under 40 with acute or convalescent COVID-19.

Written as DNA, the CDR3 is TGTGCCACCAGTGCCGGGACAGGTCCCAATCAGCCCCAGCATTTT. This sequence encodes CATSAGTGPNQPQHF. The chain has TRBV24-1 and TRBJ1-5, with TRBD1 identical over 8 bases. V was pared by 5 bases and J by 3 bases, with 5 bases of the junction left unmatched. From germline, CDR1 is KGHDR and CDR2 SFDVKD. The CDR3 sequence is 15 residues long.

CDR3 DNA: TGTGCCAGCAGCCCGCACGGGGGTTCCTACAATGAGCAGTTCTTC. As protein: CASSPHGGSYNEQFF. This rearrangement joins TRBV7-9 to TRBJ2-1, with D possibly TRBD2 on 6 matching bases. V was clipped by 5 bases and J by 1 base, with 12 bases between them. Germline CDR1 and CDR2: SEHNR and FQNEAQ (reference sequence). CDR3 length: 15 amino acids.

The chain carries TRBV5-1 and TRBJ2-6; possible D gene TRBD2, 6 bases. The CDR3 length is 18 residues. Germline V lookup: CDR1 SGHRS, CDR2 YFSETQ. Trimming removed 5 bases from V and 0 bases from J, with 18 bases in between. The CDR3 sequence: CASRYTPGESSGANVLTF. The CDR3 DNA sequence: TGCGCCAGCAGATACACACCGGGAGAGAGCTCTGGGGCCAACGTCCTGACTTTC.

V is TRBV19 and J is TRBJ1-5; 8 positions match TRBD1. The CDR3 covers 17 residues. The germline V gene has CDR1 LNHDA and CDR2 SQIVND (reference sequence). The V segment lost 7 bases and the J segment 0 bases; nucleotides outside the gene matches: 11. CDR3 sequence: CASTPGTGFFSNQPQHF. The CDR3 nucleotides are TGTGCCAGTACTCCGGGGACAGGCTTCTTTAGCAATCAGCCCCAGCATTTT.

The CDR3, as DNA: TGTGCCAGCAGCAACAGGGCTGCGGCCACAGATACGCAGTATTTT. It specifies CASSNRAAATDTQYF. The chain is built from TRBV27 and TRBJ2-3; a possible D gene is TRBD1 (6 bases). V was clipped by 6 bases and J by 2 bases, with 15 bases between them. The CDR3 spans 15 residues. Germline V gene data show CDR1 as MNHEY and CDR2 as SMNVEV (reference sequence).

The CDR3, as DNA: TGTGCCAGCAGCTTAAACACCCACTACGAGCAGTACGTC. Amino acid sequence: CASSLNTHYEQYV. The J gene is TRBJ2-7, the V gene TRBV7-8; D remains unclear. The V gene lost 2 bases and the J gene lost 3 bases, with 8 bases spanning the gap. The CDR3 spans 13 residues. CDR1 and CDR2 (germline): SGHVS, FQNEAQ.

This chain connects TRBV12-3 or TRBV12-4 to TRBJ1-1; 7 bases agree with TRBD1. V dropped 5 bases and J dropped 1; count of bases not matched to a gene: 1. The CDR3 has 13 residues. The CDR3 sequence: CASSRGQNTEAFF. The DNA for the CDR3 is TGTGCCAGCAGTAGGGGGCAGAACACTGAAGCTTTCTTT.

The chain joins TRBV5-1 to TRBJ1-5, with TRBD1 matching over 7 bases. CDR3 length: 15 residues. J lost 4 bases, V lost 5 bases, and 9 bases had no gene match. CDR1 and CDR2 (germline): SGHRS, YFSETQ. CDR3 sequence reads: CASSPGQARNQPQHF. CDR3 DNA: TGCGCCAGCAGTCCCGGACAGGCTAGAAATCAGCCCCAGCATTTT.

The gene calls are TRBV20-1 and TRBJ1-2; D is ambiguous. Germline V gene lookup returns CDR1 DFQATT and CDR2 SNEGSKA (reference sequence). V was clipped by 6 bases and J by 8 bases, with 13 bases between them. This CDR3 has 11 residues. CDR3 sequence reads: CSALRIEGYTF. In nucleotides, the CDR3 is TGCAGTGCCCTCCGAATCGAGGGCTACACCTTC.

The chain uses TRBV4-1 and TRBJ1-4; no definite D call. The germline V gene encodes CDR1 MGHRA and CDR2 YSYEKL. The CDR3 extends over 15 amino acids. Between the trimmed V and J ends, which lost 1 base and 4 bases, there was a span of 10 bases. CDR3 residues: CASSQVRGFNEKLFF. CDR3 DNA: TGCGCCAGCAGCCAAGTCCGGGGTTTTAATGAAAAACTGTTTTTT.

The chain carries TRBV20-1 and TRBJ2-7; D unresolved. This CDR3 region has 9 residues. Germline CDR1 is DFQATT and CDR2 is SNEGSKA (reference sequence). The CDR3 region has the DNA TGCAGCTATCTCTACGAGCAGTACTTC. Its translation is CSYLYEQYF.

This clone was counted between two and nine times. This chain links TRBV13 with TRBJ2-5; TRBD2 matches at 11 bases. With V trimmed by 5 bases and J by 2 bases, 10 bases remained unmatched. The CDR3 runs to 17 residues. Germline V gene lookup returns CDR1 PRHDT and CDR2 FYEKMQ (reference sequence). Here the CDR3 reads CASSLSSSGRSQETQYF. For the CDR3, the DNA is TGTGCCAGCAGCCTTAGTTCTAGCGGGAGGTCTCAAGAGACCCAGTACTTC.

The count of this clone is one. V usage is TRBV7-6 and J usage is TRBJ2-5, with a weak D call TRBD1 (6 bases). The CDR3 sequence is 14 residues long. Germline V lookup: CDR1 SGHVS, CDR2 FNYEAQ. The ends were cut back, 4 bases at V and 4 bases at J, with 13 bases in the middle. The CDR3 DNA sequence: TGTGCCAGCAGCTCGATCAGGGGTGGAGAGACCCAGTACTTC. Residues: CASSSIRGGETQYF. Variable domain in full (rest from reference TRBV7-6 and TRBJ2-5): GAGVSQSPRYKVTKRGQDVALRCDPISGHVSLYWYRQALGQGPEFLTYFNYEAQQDKSGLPNDRFSAERPEGSISTLTIQRTEQRDSAMYRCASSSIRGGETQYFGPGTRLLVL.

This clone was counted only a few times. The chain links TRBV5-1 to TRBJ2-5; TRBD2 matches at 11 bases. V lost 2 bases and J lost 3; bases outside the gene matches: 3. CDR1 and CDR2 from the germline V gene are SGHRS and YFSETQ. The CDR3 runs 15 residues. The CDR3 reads CASSFGTSGKETQYF. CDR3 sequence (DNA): TGCGCCAGCAGCTTCGGGACTAGCGGTAAAGAGACCCAGTACTTC.

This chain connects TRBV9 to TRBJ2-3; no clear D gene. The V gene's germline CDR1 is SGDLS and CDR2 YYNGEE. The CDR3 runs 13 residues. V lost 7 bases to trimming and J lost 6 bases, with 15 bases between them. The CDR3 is CASLGAVGDTQYF. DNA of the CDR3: TGTGCCAGCCTGGGTGCCGTCGGGGATACGCAGTATTTT. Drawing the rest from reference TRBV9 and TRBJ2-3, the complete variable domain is DSGVTQTPKHLITATGQRVTLRCSPRSGDLSVYWYQQSLDQGLQFLIQYYNGEERAKGNILERFSAQQFPDLHSELNLSSLELGDSALYFCASLGAVGDTQYFGPGTRLTVL.

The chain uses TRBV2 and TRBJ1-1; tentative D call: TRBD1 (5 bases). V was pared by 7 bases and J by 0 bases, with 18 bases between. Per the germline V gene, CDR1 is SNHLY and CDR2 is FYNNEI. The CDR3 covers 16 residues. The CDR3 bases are TGTGCCAGCACCCCGGAATCACCGGGGGTGAACACTGAAGCTTTCTTT. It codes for CASTPESPGVNTEAFF.

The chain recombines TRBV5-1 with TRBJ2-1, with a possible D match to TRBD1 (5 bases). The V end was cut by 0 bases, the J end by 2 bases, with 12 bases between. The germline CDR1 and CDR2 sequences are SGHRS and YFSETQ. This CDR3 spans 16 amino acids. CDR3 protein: CASSLGVTATYNEQFF. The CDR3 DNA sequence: TGCGCCAGCAGCTTGGGGGTGACAGCCACCTACAATGAGCAGTTCTTC.